The 9 T cell receptor beta chains given below trace back to one sample, sequenced in a study of T cell repertoires in cytomegalovirus infection (dated by TCRdb to about 2019). TCRdb lists the instrument as Illumina HiSeq 1500. In TCRdb, the public reads were trimmed at Q25 with fastp and aligned with MiXCR, with productive beta chains retained. When rows share a CDR3 protein, they turn into one entry using the most common DNA and genes. The sample table shows about 100,000 distinct CDR3 sequences, and more than 20% are seen once. In total, the top ten clones hold about 39% of the sample. The sample comprised CD8+ T cells from PBMCs. All receptors come from a human donor in good health (CMV status not recorded). Some clones in this sample may be carry-over from other donors' samples.

This clonotype was recorded many times. The rearrangement links TRBV7-2 to TRBJ2-3, with a possible D match to TRBD2 (5 bases). The V end lost 4 bases, the J end lost 3 bases, and 20 bases lay between the germline ends. Germline CDR1 and CDR2: SGHTA and FQGNSA. The length of the CDR3 is 17 residues. CDR3 coding DNA: TGTGCCAGCAGCTCTACCCCCCCGCGGGTTCTAACAGATACGCAGTATTTT. Residues: CASSSTPPRVLTDTQYF.

This clonotype has just a few counts. This rearrangement joins TRBV30 to TRBJ2-2; tentative D call: TRBD1 (5 bases). The CDR3 spans 14 residues. Germline V gives CDR1 GTSNPN, CDR2 SVGIG (reference sequence). Deletions cut 2 bases from V and 1 base from J, with 8 bases between. The CDR3 coding sequence is TGTGCCTGGAGTCTTACAGGGAACACCGGGGAGCTGTTTTTT. Translating gives CAWSLTGNTGELFF.

This clonotype was detected only a few times. The chain employs TRBV4-3 and TRBJ1-2; TRBD1 might be the D (5 bases). V lost 3 bases to trimming and J lost 8 bases, with 16 bases between them. The CDR3 has 14 amino acids. Per the germline V gene, CDR1 is LGHNA and CDR2 is YSLEER. DNA of the CDR3: TGCGCCAGCAGCCAGGGGACTACTGTCAGGGGCTACACCTTC. This encodes CASSQGTTVRGYTF.

This clonotype turned up a few times. The CDR3 sequence: CASSPPGAAYEQYF. CDR3 bases: TGTGCCAGCAGTCCCCCCGGGGCAGCCTACGAGCAGTACTTC. This chain links TRBV6-5 with TRBJ2-7, with D perhaps matching TRBD1 or TRBD2 (5 bases each). Germline CDR1 MNHEY, CDR2 SVGAGI. Trimming stripped 5 bases from V and 2 bases from J, with 13 bases between. The CDR3 is made up of 14 amino acids.

This rearrangement joins TRBV9 to TRBJ2-1; D ambiguous. V lost 0 bases, J lost 6 bases, and 10 bases lay in between. The CDR3 is 14 amino acids. Germline CDR1 SGDLS, CDR2 YYNGEE. The CDR3 protein is CASSVGGFGNEQFF. The CDR3 bases are TGTGCCAGCAGCGTAGGTGGTTTCGGCAATGAGCAGTTCTTC.

The chain is built from TRBV7-4 and TRBJ2-3; 9 bases are a match to TRBD2. CDR3 length: 16 residues. The germline V gene has CDR1 SGHVT and CDR2 SQSDAQ. Trimming removed 5 bases from V and 1 base from J; junction bases left unmatched: 7. CDR3 DNA: TGTGCCAGCAGCCCCTCGGCGGGGGGGGGCACAGATACGCAGTATTTT. Protein: CASSPSAGGGTDTQYF.

This clonotype occurred a few times. This sequence joins TRBV20-1 and TRBJ1-3; no reliable D call. V shed 6 bases and J shed 1 base, with 13 bases lying between them. The CDR3 is 14 residues long. The V gene's germline CDR1 is DFQATT and CDR2 SNEGSKA (reference sequence). The DNA of the CDR3 is TGCAGTGCCCCCGGAGAAGGATCTGGAAACACCATATATTTT. This sequence encodes CSAPGEGSGNTIYF.

At least ten counts were recorded for this clonotype. V and J are TRBV7-9 and TRBJ2-1; D remains unclear. V was shortened by 7 bases and J by 10 bases, with 11 bases between the two germline ends. From germline, CDR1 is SEHNR and CDR2 FQNEAQ (reference sequence). CDR3 length equals 11 residues. As DNA, the CDR3 is TGTGCCAGCATGGGGTTACGGGAGCAGTTCTTC. Translated: CASMGLREQFF.

This clonotype has a handful of counts. The chain links TRBV6-2 or TRBV6-3 to TRBJ2-3; tentatively, D is TRBD2 (5 bases). The CDR3 contains 14 residues. Trimming took 5 bases from V and 2 from J, leaving 11 bases between them. Germline V gives CDR1 MNHEY, CDR2 SVGEGT. As DNA, the CDR3 is TGTGCCAGCAGTCCGGGATCGGTCACAGATACGCAGTATTTT. It codes for CASSPGSVTDTQYF.